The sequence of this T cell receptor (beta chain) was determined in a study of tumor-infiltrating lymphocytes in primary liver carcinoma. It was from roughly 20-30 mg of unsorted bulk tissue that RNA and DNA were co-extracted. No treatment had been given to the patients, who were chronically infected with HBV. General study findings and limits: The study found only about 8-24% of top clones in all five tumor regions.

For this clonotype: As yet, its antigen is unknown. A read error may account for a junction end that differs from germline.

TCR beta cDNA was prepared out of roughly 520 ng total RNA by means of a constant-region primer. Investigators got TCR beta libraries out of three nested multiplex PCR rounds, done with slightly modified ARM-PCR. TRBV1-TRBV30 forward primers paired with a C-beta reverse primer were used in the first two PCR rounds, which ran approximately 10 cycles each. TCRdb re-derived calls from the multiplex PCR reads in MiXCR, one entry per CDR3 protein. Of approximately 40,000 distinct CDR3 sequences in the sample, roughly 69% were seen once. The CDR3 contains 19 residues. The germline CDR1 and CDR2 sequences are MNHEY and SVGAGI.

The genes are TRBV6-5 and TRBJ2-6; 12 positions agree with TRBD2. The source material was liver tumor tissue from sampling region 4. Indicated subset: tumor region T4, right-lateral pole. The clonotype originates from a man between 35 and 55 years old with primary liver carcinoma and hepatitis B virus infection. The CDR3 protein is CASNSSGTSGYSGANVLAF. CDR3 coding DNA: TGTGCCAGCAATTCGTCCGGGACTAGCGGGTACTCTGGGGCCAACGTCCTGGCTTTC.